The clone carrying this T cell receptor (beta chain) was seen more than once but under ten times. This sample stems from a study of immune characterization of retroperitoneal liposarcoma. TCRdb re-called the PCR reads with MiXCR, one entry per CDR3 protein. Among under 15,000 distinct CDR3 sequences, approximately 48% were seen once, and the ten largest hold around 12%. Germline CDR1 reads MNHNS; CDR2 reads SASEGT. The V gene lost 7 bases and the J gene lost 7 bases, with 6 bases spanning the gap. There are 10 residues in the CDR3. The chain combines TRBV6-1 with TRBJ2-3, with D unresolved. This receptor was obtained from a female donor with retroperitoneal liposarcoma. Sequenced: tumor tissue. The CDR3 sequence: CASMRNTQYF. CDR3 nucleotides: TGTGCCAGCATGAGAAATACGCAGTATTTT.